This T cell receptor beta chain was captured in a study of early T cells in non-severe SARS-CoV-2 infection. The CDR3 contains 15 residues. The V gene's germline CDR1 is LNHNV and CDR2 YYDKDF (reference sequence). Trimming stripped 6 bases from V and 4 bases from J, with 13 bases between. Researchers tagged individual cDNA molecules with unique molecular identifiers. TCRdb passed the 5' RACE reads through MiXCR, listing each CDR3 protein once. Of 85,000 to 100,000 distinct CDR3 sequences in the sample, 11% are singletons; the top ten hold roughly 5%. The sequenced material came from whole blood. This TCR came from an adult who was a healthcare worker with PCR-confirmed SARS-CoV-2 infection or an uninfected control (not recorded which). The V call is TRBV15, the J call TRBJ1-6, with a possible D match to TRBD1 (6 bases). In nucleotides, the CDR3 is TGTGCCACCAGTGGGGGCCGCCGATATAATTCACCCCTCCACTTT. Amino acids: CATSGGRRYNSPLHF.